This T cell receptor (beta chain) was obtained from a study of blood T cell repertoires in COVID-19. Study details: Whether acute or convalescent, the COVID-19 samples came from the United States, Italy and Spain.

Authors' processing steps: Cell counts per sample came from amplifying reference gene primers. TCRdb's table, derived via immunoSEQ multiplex PCR, lists solely in-frame clones and lacks some. V, J and clone size are taken as reported in that table, and D and trimming were inferred from the DNA itself. The profile shows under 300,000 clones, over 80% of them singletons. V lost 4 bases to trimming and J lost 3 bases, with 16 bases between them. Per germline, CDR1 SGHNT and CDR2 YYREEE (reference sequence). This CDR3 is built from 15 residues. J is TRBJ2-5 and V is TRBV5-4; D uncertain. The receptor comes from a young man who had recovered from COVID-19. The sample taken for sequencing was peripheral blood. The CDR3 DNA reads as TGTGCCAGCAGCGCCGGTAACCCGGTGGAAGAGACCCAGTACTTC. Translated, it gives CASSAGNPVEETQYF. The full variable domain, rest sourced from reference TRBV5-4 and TRBJ2-5, is ETGVTQSPTHLIKTRGQQVTLRCSSQSGHNTVSWYQQALGQGPQFIFQYYREEENGRGNFPPRFSGLQFPNYSSELNVNALELDDSALYLCASSAGNPVEETQYFGPGTRLLVL.